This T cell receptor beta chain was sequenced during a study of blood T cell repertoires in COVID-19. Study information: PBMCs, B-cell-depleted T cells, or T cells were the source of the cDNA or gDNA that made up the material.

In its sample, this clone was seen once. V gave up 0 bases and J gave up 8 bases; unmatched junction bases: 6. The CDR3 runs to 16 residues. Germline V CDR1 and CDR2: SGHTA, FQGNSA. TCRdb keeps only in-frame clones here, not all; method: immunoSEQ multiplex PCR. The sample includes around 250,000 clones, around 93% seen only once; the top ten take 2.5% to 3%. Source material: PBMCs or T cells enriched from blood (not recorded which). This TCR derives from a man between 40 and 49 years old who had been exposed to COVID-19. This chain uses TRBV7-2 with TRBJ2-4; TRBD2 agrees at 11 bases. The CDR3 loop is CASSLALAGGGDIQYF. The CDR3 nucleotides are TGTGCCAGCAGCTTAGCCCTAGCGGGAGGAGGAGACATTCAGTACTTC. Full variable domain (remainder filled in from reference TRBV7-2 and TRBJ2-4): GAGVSQSPSNKVTEKGKDVELRCDPISGHTALYWYRQSLGQGLEFLIYFQGNSAPDKSGLPSDRFSAERTGGSVSTLTIQRTQQEDSAVYLCASSLALAGGGDIQYFGAGTRLSVL.